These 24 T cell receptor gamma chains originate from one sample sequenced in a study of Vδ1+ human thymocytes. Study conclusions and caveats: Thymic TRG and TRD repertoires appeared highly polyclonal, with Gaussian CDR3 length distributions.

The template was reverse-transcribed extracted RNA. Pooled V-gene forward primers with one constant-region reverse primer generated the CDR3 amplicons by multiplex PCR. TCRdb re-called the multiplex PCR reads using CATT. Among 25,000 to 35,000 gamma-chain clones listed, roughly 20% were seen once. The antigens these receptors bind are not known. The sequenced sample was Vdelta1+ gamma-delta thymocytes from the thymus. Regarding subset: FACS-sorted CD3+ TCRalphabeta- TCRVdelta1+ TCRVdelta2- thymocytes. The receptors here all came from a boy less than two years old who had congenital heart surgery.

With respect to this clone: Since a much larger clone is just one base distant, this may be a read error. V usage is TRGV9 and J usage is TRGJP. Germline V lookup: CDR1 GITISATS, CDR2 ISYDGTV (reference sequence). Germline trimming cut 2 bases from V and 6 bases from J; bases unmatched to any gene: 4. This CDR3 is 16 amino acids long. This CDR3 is CALWEARELGKKIKVF. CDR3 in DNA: TGTGCCTTGTGGGAGGCCCGAGAGTTGGGCAAAAAAATCAAGGTATTT.

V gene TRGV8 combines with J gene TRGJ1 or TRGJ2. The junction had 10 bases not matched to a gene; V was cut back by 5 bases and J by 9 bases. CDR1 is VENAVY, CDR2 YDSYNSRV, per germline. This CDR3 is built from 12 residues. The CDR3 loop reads CATWAPIIKKLF. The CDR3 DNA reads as TGTGCCACCTGGGCCCCCATAATTAAGAAACTCTTT.

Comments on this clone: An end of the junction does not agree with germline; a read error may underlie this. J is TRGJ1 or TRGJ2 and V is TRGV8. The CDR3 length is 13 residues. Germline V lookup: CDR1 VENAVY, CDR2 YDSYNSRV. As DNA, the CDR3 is TGTGCCACCCGGGATCGCGATTATTATAAGAAACTCTTT. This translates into CATRDRDYYKKLF.

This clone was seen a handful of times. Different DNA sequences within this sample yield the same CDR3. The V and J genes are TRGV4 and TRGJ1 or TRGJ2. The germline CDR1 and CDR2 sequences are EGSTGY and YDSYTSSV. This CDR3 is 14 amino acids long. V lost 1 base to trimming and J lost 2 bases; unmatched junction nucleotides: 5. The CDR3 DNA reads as TGTGCCACCTGGGATGGAGGGCATTATTATAAGAAACTCTTT. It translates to CATWDGGHYYKKLF.

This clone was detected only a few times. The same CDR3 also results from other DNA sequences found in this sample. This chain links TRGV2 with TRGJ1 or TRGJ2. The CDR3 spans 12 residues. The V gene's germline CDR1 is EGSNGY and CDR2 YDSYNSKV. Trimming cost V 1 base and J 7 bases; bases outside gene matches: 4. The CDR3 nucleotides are TGTGCCACCTGGGACGGAAGCTATAAGAAACTCTTT. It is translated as CATWDGSYKKLF.

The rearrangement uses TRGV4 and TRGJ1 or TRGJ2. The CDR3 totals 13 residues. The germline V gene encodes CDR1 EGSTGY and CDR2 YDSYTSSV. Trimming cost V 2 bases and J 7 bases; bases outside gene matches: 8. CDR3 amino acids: CATWDARGYKKLF. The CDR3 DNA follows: TGTGCCACCTGGGATGCCAGGGGCTATAAGAAACTCTTT.

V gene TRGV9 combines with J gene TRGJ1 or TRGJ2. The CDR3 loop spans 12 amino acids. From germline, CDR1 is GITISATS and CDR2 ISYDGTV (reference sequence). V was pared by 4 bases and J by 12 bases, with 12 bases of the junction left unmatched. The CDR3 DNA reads TGTGCCTTGTGGGAAGGGTCCTTTGGGAAACTCTTT. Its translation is CALWEGSFGKLF.

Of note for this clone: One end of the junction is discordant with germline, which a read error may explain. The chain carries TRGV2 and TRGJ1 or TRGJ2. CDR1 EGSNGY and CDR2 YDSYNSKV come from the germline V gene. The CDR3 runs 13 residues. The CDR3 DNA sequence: TGTGCCACCTGGCTCAACAAGGGCTATAAGAGACTCTTT. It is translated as CATWLNKGYKRLF.

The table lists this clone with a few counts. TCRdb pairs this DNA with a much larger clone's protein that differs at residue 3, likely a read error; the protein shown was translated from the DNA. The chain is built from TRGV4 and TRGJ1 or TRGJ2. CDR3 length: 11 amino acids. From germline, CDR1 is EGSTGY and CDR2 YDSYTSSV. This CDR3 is CAAWDAYKKLF. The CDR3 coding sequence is TGTGCCGCCTGGGATGCTTATAAGAAACTCTTT.

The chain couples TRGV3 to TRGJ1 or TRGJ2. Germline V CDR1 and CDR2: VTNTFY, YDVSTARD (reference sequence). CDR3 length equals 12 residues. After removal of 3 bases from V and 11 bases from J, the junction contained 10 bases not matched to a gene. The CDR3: CATWDRTSEKLF. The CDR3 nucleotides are TGTGCCACCTGGGACCGCACGAGCGAGAAACTCTTT.

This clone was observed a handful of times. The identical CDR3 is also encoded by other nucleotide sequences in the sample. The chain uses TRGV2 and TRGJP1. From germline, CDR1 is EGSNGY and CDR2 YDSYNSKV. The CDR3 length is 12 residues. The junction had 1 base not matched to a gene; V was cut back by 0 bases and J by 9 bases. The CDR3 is CATWDGRWFKIF. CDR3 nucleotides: TGTGCCACCTGGGACGGGCGTTGGTTCAAGATATTT.

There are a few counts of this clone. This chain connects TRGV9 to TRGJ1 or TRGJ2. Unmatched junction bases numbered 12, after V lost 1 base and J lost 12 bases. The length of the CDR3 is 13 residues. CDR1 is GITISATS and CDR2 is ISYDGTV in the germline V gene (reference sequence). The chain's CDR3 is CALWEVSPPRKLF. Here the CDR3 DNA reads TGTGCCTTGTGGGAGGTTTCTCCACCTAGGAAACTCTTT.

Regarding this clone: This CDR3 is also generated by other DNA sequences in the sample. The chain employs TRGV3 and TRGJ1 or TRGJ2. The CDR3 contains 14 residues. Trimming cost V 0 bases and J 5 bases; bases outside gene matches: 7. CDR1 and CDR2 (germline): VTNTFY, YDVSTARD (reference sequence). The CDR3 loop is CATWDRPGHYKKLF. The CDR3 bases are TGTGCCACCTGGGACAGGCCGGGCCATTATAAGAAACTCTTT.

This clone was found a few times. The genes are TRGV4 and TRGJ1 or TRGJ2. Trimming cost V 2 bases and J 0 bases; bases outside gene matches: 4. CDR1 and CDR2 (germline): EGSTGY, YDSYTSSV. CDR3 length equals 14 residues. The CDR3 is CATWDDRNYYKKLF. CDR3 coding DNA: TGTGCCACCTGGGATGACAGGAATTATTATAAGAAACTCTTT.

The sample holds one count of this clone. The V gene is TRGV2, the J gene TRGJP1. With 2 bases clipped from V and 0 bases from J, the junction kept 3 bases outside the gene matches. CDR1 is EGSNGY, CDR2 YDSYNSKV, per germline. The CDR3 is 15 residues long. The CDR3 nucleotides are TGTGCCACCTGGGACGAGCATACCACTGGTTGGTTCAAGATATTT. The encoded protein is CATWDEHTTGWFKIF.

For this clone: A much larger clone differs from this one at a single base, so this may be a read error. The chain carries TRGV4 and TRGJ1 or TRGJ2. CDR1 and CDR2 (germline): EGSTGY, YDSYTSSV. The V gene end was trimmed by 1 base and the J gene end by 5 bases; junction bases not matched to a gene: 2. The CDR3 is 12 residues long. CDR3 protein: CATWDGNYKKLF. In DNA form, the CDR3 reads TGTGCCACCTGGGATGGCAATTATAAGAAACTCTTT.

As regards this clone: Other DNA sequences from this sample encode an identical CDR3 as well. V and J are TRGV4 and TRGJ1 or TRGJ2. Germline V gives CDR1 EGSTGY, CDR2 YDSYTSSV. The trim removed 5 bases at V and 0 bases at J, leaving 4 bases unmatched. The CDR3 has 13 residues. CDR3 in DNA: TGTGCCACCTGGGCTCTGAATTATTATAAGAAACTCTTT. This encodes CATWALNYYKKLF.

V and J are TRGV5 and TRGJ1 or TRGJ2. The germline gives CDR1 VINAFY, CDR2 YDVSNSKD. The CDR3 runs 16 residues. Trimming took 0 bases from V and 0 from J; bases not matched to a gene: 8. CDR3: CATWDRQMSNYYKKLF. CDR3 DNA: TGTGCCACCTGGGACAGGCAGATGTCGAATTATTATAAGAAACTCTTT.

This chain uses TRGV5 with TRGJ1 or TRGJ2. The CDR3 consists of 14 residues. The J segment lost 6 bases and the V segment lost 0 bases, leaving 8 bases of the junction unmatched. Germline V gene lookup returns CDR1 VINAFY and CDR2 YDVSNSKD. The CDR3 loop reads CATWDRPKFYKKLF. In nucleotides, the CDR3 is TGTGCCACCTGGGACAGGCCTAAGTTTTATAAGAAACTCTTT.

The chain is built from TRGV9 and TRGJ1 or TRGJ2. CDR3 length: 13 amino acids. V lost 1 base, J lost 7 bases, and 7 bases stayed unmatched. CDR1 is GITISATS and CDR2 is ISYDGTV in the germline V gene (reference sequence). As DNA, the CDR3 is TGTGCCTTGTGGGAGGTCCCGGCCTATAAGAAACTCTTT. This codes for CALWEVPAYKKLF.

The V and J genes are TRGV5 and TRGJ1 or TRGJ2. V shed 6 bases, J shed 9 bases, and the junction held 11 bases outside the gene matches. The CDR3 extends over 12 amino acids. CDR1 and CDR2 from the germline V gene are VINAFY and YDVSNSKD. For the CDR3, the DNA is TGTGCCACCTGGAACGGGGGGTTTAAGAAACTCTTT. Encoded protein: CATWNGGFKKLF.

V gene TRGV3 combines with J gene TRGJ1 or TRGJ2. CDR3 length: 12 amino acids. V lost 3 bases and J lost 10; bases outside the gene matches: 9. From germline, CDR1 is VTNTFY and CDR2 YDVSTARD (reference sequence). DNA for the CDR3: TGTGCCACCTGGGACTCGGGGGAAAAGAAACTCTTT. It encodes CATWDSGEKKLF.

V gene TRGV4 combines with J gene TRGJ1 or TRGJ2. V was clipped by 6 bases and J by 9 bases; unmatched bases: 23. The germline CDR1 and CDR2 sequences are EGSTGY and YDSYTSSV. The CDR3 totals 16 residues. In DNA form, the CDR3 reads TGTGCCACCTGGACACCATTTGAATTATTATGCGGTAAGAAACTCTTT. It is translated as CATWTPFELLCGKKLF.

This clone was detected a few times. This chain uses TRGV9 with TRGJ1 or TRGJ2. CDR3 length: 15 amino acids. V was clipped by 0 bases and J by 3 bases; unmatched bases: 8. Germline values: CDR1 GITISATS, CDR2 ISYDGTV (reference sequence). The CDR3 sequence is CALWEVQGFYYKKLF. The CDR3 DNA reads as TGTGCCTTGTGGGAGGTGCAGGGATTTTATTATAAGAAACTCTTT.